One sample yielded the 8 T cell receptor beta chains listed below, sequenced in a study of graft-versus-host responses after intestinal transplantation. What these receptors recognize is not known. Data came from immunoSEQ multiplex PCR; TCRdb stores just in-frame clones and leaves some out. The sample has more than 80,000 clones; roughly nine tenths are singletons. The sample was unstimulated CD4+ T cells sorted from spleen or lymph node cells, taken before transplant. The receptors here all came from a human donor who was the organ donor for an intestinal transplant.

The chain recombines TRBV2 with TRBJ2-7, with a tentative D call TRBD2 (5 bases). This CDR3 is 12 amino acids long. V lost 7 bases to trimming and J lost 3 bases, with 10 bases between them. The germline CDR1 and CDR2 sequences are SNHLY and FYNNEI. The CDR3: CASTPGDYEQYF. CDR3 DNA: TGTGCCAGCACCCCCGGGGACTACGAGCAGTACTTC.

The chain carries TRBV27 and TRBJ1-6, with 9 bases identical to TRBD1. V dropped 4 bases and J dropped 0; count of bases not matched to a gene: 7. Germline V gives CDR1 MNHEY, CDR2 SMNVEV (reference sequence). The CDR3 totals 18 residues. CDR3 nucleotide sequence: TGTGCCAGCAGTTCGGGGACAGGGAAAGGCTCCTATAATTCACCCCTCCACTTT. This encodes CASSSGTGKGSYNSPLHF.

This clone was recorded only once. The rearrangement joins TRBV5-4 to TRBJ2-5; 10 bases are shared with TRBD2. V shed 0 bases and J 1 base; nucleotides not matched to a gene: 3. The CDR3 contains 16 residues. Germline CDR1 is SGHNT and CDR2 is YYREEE (reference sequence). The CDR3 nucleotides read TGTGCCAGCAGCTTGGCTAGCGGGGGACCCCAAGAGACCCAGTACTTC. As protein: CASSLASGGPQETQYF.

The V gene is TRBV5-6, the J gene TRBJ2-1; D uncertain. V shed 4 bases and J shed 10 bases, with 9 bases lying between them. The CDR3 has 11 amino acids. Germline CDR1 reads SGHDT; CDR2 reads YYEEEE. The CDR3 coding sequence is TGTGCCAGCAGCCCCATGGAGGAGCAGTTCTTC. This gives the protein CASSPMEEQFF.

V is TRBV19 and J is TRBJ2-1; D is possibly TRBD1 (5 bases). This CDR3 contains 16 residues. Germline CDR1 LNHDA, CDR2 SQIVND (reference sequence). V gave up 5 bases and J gave up 7 bases, with 21 bases separating them. CDR3: CASSGATVTRGNEQFF. The DNA for the CDR3 is TGTGCCAGTAGTGGAGCGACAGTTACGCGTGGGAATGAGCAGTTCTTC.

V usage is TRBV6-5 and J usage is TRBJ1-6; D not resolved. V was shortened by 2 bases and J by 9 bases, with 14 bases between the two germline ends. This CDR3 has 15 amino acids. The germline gives CDR1 MNHEY, CDR2 SVGAGI. The CDR3 DNA reads TGTGCCAGCAGTTACCGGGCCTTACGGGGTTCACCCCTCCACTTT. It is translated as CASSYRALRGSPLHF.

This chain connects TRBV20-1 to TRBJ2-1; D is unclear. CDR3 length: 11 residues. CDR1 and CDR2 from the germline V gene are DFQATT and SNEGSKA (reference sequence). Trimming stripped 7 bases from V and 0 bases from J, with 4 bases between. CDR3 sequence: CSVSSYNEQFF. CDR3 sequence (DNA): TGCAGTGTCAGCTCCTACAATGAGCAGTTCTTC.

The rearrangement joins TRBV18 to TRBJ1-5; tentative D call: TRBD1 (5 bases). Germline CDR1 reads KGHSH; CDR2 reads LQKENI. The CDR3 consists of 15 residues. Deletions cut 6 bases from V and 3 bases from J, with 15 bases between. The chain's CDR3 is CASSEDSLSNQPQHF. The CDR3 DNA reads as TGTGCCAGCTCTGAAGACAGCCTTTCCAATCAGCCCCAGCATTTT.